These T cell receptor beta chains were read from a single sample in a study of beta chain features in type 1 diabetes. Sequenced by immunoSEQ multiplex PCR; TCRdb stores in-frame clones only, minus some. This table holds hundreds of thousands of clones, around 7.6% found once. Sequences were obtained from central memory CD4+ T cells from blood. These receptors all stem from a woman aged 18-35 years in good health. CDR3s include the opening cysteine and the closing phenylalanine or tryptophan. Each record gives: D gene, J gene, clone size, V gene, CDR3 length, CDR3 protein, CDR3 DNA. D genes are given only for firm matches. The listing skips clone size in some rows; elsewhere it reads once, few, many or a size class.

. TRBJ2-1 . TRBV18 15 CASSPYSALGSEQFF TGTGCCAGCTCACCATACTCAGCATTAGGTAGTGAGCAGTTCTTC
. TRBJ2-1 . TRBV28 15 CASSLGQITYNEQFF TGTGCCAGCAGCTTGGGACAAATTACCTACAATGAGCAGTTCTTC
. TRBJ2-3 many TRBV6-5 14 CASSEMASTDTQYF TGTGCCAGCAGTGAAATGGCGAGCACAGATACGCAGTATTTT
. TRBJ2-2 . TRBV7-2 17 CASSLSYRVVDTGELFF TGTGCCAGCAGCTTATCGTATAGGGTTGTCGACACCGGGGAGCTGTTTTTT
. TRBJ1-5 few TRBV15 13 CATSRDLNQPQHF TGTGCCACCAGCAGAGATCTAAACCAGCCCCAGCATTTT
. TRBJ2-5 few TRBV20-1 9 CSVGETQYF TGCAGTGTGGGAGAGACCCAGTACTTC
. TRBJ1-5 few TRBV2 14 CASSEETPHQPQHF TGTGCCAGCAGTGAAGAGACGCCCCATCAGCCCCAGCATTTT
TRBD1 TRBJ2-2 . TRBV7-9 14 CASSLTGGTGELFF TGTGCCAGCAGCTTAACAGGGGGCACCGGGGAGCTGTTTTTT
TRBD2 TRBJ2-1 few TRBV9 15 CASSVLPGGPSEQFF TGTGCCAGCAGCGTCTTACCGGGAGGGCCATCTGAGCAGTTCTTC
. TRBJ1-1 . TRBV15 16 CATSREGGTWNTEAFF TGTGCCACCAGCAGGGAGGGGGGAACGTGGAACACTGAAGCTTTCTTT
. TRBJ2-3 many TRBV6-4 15 CASSDSAGGADTQYF TGTGCCAGCAGTGACTCCGCGGGTGGGGCAGATACGCAGTATTTT